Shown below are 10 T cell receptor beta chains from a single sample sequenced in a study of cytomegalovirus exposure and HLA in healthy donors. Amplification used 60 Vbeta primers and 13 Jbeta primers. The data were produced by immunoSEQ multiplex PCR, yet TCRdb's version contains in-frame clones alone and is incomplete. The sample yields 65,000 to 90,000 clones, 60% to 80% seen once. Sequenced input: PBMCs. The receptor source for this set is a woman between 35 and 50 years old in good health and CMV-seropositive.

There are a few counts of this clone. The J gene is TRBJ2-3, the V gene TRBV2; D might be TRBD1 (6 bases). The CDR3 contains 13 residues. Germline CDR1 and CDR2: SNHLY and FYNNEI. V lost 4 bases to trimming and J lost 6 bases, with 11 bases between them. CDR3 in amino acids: CASSGQGRDTQYF. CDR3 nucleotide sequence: TGTGCCAGCAGTGGGCAGGGGCGGGATACGCAGTATTTT. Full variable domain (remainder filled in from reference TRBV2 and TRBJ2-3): EPEVTQTPSHQVTQMGQEVILRCVPISNHLYFYWYRQILGQKVEFLVSFYNNEISEKSEIFDDQFSVERPDGSNFTLKIRSTKLEDSAMYFCASSGQGRDTQYFGPGTRLTVL.

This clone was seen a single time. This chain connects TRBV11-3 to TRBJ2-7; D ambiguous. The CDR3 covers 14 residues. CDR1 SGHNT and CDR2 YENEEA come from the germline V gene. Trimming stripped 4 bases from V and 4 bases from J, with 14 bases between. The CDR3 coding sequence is TGTGCCAGCAGCTCAACAGCTACCTATTACGAGCAGTACTTC. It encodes CASSSTATYYEQYF.

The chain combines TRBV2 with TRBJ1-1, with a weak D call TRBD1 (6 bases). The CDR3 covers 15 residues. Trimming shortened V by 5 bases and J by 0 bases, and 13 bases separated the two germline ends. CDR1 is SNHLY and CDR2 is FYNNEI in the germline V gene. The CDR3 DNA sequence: TGTGCCAGCAGTCGGGGGGCTAATATGAACACTGAAGCTTTCTTT. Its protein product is CASSRGANMNTEAFF.

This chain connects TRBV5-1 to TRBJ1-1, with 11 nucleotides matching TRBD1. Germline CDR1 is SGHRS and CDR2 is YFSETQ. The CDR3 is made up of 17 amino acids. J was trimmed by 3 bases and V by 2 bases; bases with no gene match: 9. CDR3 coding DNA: TGCGCCAGCAGCTTTCGAGGACAGGGGGCTTTTGACACTGAAGCTTTCTTT. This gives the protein CASSFRGQGAFDTEAFF.

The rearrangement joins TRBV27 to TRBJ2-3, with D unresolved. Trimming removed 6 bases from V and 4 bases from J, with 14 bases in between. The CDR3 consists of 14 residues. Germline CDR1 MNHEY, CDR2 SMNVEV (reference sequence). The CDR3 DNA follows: TGTGCCAGCAGCTTAACCGTTACATCAGATACGCAGTATTTT. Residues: CASSLTVTSDTQYF.

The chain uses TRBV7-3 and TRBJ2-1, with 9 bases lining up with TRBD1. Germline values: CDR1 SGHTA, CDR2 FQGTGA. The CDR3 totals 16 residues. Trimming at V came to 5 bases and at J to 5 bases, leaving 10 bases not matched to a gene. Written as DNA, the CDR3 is TGTGCCAGCAGCCAACGCGGGACAGGGAACCACAATGAGCAGTTCTTC. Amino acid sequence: CASSQRGTGNHNEQFF.

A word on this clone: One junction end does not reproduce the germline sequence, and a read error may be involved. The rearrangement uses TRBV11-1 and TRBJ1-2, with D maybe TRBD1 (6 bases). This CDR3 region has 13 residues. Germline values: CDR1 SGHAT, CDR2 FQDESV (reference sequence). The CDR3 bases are TGTGCCAGCAGCTTAGTACAGGGTACTGGCTACGCCTTC. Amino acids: CASSLVQGTGYAF. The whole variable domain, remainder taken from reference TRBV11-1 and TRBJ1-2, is EAEVAQSPRYKITEKSQAVAFWCDPISGHATLYWYRQILGQGPELLVQFQDESVVDDSQLPKDRFSAERLKGVDSTLKIQPAELGDSAMYLCASSLVQGTGYAFGSGTRLTVV.

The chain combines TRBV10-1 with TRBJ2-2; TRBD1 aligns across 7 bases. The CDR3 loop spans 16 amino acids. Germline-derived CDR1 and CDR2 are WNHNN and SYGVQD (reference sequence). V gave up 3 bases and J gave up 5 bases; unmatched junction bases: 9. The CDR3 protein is CASSDSRQGPTGELFF. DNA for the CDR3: TGCGCCAGCAGTGACTCCCGACAGGGTCCAACCGGGGAGCTGTTTTTT.

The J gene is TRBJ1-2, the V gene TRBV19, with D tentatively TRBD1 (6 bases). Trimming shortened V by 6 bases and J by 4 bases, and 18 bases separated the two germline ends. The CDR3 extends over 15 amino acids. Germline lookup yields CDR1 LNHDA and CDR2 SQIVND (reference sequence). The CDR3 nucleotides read TGTGCCAGTAGCACAAACAGGGTCCCCTCCTATGGCTACACCTTC. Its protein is CASSTNRVPSYGYTF. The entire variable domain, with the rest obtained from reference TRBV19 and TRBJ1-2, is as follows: DGGITQSPKYLFRKEGQNVTLSCEQNLNHDAMYWYRQDPGQGLRLIYYSQIVNDFQKGDIAEGYSVSREKKESFPLTVTSAQKNPTAFYLCASSTNRVPSYGYTFGSGTRLTVV.

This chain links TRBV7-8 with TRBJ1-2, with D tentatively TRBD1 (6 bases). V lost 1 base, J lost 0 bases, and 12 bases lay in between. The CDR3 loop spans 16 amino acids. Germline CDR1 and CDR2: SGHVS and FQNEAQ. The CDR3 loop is CASSLVFGTPNYGYTF. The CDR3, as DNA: TGTGCCAGCAGCTTAGTATTTGGGACACCTAACTATGGCTACACCTTC.